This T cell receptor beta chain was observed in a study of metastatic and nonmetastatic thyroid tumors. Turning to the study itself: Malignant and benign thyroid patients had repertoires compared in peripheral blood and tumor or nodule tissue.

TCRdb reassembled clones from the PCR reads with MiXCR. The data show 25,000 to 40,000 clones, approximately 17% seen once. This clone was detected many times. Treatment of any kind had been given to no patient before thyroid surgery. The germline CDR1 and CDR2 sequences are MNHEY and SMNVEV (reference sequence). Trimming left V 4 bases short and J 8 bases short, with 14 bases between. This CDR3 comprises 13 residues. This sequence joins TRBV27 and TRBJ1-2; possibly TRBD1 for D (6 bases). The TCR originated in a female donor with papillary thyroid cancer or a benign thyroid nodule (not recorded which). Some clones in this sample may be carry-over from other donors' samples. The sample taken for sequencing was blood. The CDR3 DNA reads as TGTGCCAGCAGTTCCCGGACAGATTGGGGCTACACCTTC. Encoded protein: CASSSRTDWGYTF.